The 6 T cell receptor beta chains presented below share a single source sample, sequenced in a study of T cell responses to AZD1222 COVID-19 vaccine. Libraries were prepared by immunoSEQ multiplex PCR; TCRdb keeps only in-frame clonotypes and omits some of them. The data show approximately 150,000 clones, approximately 94% seen once. This sample comprised peripheral blood, obtained on day 0 of AZD1222 vaccination. These receptors all come from an adult in good health.

In this sample, this clone turned up once. The chain uses TRBV10-2 and TRBJ2-6; no clear D. V gave up 8 bases and J gave up 1 base, with 6 bases separating them. This CDR3 contains 13 residues. Germline V lookup: CDR1 WSHSY, CDR2 SAAADI. The DNA of the CDR3 is TGCGCCAGCGGTGGGTCTGGGGCCAACGTCCTGACTTTC. The encoded protein is CASGGSGANVLTF.

This clone was seen just once. The J gene is TRBJ2-5, the V gene TRBV5-1; the match to TRBD2 covers 7 bases. This CDR3 spans 14 amino acids. Germline CDR1 reads SGHRS; CDR2 reads YFSETQ. V was clipped by 7 bases and J by 1 base; unmatched bases: 7. The CDR3 DNA reads as TGCGCCAGCTTCCTGGGAGGGGCCCAAGAGACCCAGTACTTC. Translation: CASFLGGAQETQYF. Drawing the rest from reference TRBV5-1 and TRBJ2-5, the complete variable domain is KAGVTQTPRYLIKTRGQQVTLSCSPISGHRSVSWYQQTPGQGLQFLFEYFSETQRNKGNFPGRFSGRQFSNSRSEMNVSTLELGDSALYLCASFLGGAQETQYFGPGTRLLVL.

CDR3 DNA: TGTGCCAGCAGCTTGGCCTGGAGGGGGCCTCAGCCCCAGCATTTT. It yields the protein CASSLAWRGPQPQHF. The chain is built from TRBV5-5 and TRBJ1-5; 7 nucleotides match TRBD1. Germline loops: CDR1 SGHKS, CDR2 YYEKEE (reference sequence). CDR3 length: 15 residues. V lost 0 bases to trimming and J lost 6 bases; unmatched junction nucleotides: 6.

This clone has a single count. This sequence joins TRBV5-1 and TRBJ1-2; TRBD1 agrees at 7 bases. Germline lookup yields CDR1 SGHRS and CDR2 YFSETQ. V lost 4 bases and J lost 7; bases outside the gene matches: 10. The CDR3 is 14 amino acids. CDR3 residues: CASSPLDRAVGYTF. Written as DNA, the CDR3 is TGCGCCAGCAGCCCACTAGACAGGGCGGTTGGCTACACCTTC.

The rearrangement links TRBV19 to TRBJ2-7, with D maybe TRBD2 (5 bases). Trimming stripped 5 bases from V and 2 bases from J, with 10 bases between. The CDR3 is made up of 13 amino acids. Per germline, CDR1 LNHDA and CDR2 SQIVND (reference sequence). The CDR3 nucleotides are TGTGCCAGTAGTCTCCGACTAACCTACGAGCAGTACTTC. Its protein is CASSLRLTYEQYF. Full variable domain (missing parts from reference TRBV19 and TRBJ2-7): DGGITQSPKYLFRKEGQNVTLSCEQNLNHDAMYWYRQDPGQGLRLIYYSQIVNDFQKGDIAEGYSVSREKKESFPLTVTSAQKNPTAFYLCASSLRLTYEQYFGPGTRLTVT.

V is TRBV11-1 and J is TRBJ1-2; TRBD1 is a possible D gene (6 bases). The CDR3 consists of 13 residues. CDR1 SGHAT and CDR2 FQDESV come from the germline V gene (reference sequence). V lost 2 bases and J lost 6, with 10 bases in between. The CDR3 here is CASSLTGRNGYTF. The CDR3 nucleotides are TGTGCCAGCAGCTTAACAGGGAGGAATGGCTACACCTTC.